This T cell receptor (beta chain) was retrieved from a study of shared clonotypes between healthy human individuals. Regarding the study as a whole: When compared with the clonotypes that were shared by all four sorted-subset donors, the non-shared clonotypes turned out to have lower generation probabilities. Clonotypes that were shared across a handful of donors made up around 5% of naive CD4 clonotypes. Clonotype sharing among the donors was expected to vary with sequencing depth.

Genomic DNA per cell subset filled all wells of several immunoSEQ plates. Some clones are missing from TCRdb's copy, which holds only in-frame ones; the method was immunoSEQ multiplex PCR. The repertoire includes around 1.1 million clones, about 80% of them detected once, and over 0.8% sits in the top ten. Regarding this clone: No antigen is known for it. With a much larger clone just one base away, this may be a read error.

Trimming removed 5 bases from V and 1 base from J, with 8 bases in between. The CDR3 consists of 13 residues. Germline CDR1 is SGHTA and CDR2 is FQGNSA. The source is a man younger than 30 in good health. Some clones in this sample may be carry-over from other donors' samples. The sequenced material came from memory CD4+ T cells from PBMCs. Subset described: CD45RA-negative fraction. The J gene is TRBJ1-1, the V gene TRBV7-2; tentatively, D is TRBD1 (6 bases). CDR3 sequence reads: CASSATGNTEAFF. As DNA, the CDR3 is TGTGCCAGCAGCGCGACAGGGAACACTGAAGCTTTCTTT.